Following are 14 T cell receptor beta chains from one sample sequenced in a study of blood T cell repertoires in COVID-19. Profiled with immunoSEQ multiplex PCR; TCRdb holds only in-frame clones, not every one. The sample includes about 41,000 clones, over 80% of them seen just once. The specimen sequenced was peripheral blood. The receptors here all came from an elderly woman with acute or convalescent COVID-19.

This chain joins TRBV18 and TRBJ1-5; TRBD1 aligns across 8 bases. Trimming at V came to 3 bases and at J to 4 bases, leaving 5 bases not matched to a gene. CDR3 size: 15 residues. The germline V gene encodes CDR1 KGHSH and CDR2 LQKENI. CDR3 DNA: TGTGCCAGCTCACCGGACAGGGCCTTGAATCAGCCCCAGCATTTT. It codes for CASSPDRALNQPQHF.

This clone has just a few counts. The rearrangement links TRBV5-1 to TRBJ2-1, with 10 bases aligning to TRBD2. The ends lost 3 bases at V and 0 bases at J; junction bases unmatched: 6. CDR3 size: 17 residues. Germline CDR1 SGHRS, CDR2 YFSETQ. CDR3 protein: CASSWTPSGGSYNEQFF. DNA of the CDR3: TGCGCCAGCAGCTGGACTCCTAGCGGGGGCTCCTACAATGAGCAGTTCTTC.

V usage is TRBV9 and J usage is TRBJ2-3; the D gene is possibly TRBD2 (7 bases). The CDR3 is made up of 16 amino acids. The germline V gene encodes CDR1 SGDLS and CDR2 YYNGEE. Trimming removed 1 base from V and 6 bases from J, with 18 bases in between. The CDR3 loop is CASSVTRGPIADTQYF. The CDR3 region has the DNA TGTGCCAGCAGCGTAACGCGGGGGCCCATAGCGGATACGCAGTATTTT.

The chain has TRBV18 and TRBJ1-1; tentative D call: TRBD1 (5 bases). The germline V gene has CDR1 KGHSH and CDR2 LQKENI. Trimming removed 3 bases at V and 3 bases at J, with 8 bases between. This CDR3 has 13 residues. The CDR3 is CASSPDTYTEAFF. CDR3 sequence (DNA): TGTGCCAGCTCACCGGACACGTACACTGAAGCTTTCTTT. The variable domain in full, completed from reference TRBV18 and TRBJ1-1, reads NAGVMQNPRHLVRRRGQEARLRCSPMKGHSHVYWYRQLPEEGLKFMVYLQKENIIDESGMPKERFSAEFPKEGPSILRIQQVVRGDSAAYFCASSPDTYTEAFFGQGTRLTVV.

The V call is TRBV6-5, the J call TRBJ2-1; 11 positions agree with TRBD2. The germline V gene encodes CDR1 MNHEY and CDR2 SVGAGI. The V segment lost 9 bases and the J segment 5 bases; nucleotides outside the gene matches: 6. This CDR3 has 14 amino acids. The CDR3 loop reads CASLAGGRDNEQFF. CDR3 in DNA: TGTGCCAGTTTAGCGGGGGGGCGTGACAATGAGCAGTTCTTC.

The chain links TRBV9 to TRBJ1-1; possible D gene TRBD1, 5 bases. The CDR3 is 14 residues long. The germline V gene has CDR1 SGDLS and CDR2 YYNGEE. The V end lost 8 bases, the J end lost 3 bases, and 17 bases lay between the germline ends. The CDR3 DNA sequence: TGTGCCAGACCAGGGTTCGGGAGTGACACTGAAGCTTTCTTT. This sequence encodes CARPGFGSDTEAFF.

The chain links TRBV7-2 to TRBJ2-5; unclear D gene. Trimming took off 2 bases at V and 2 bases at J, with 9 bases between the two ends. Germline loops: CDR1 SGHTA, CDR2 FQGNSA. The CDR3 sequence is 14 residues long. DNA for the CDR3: TGTGCCAGCAGCTTAAGGAGCCAGCAAGAGACCCAGTACTTC. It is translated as CASSLRSQQETQYF.

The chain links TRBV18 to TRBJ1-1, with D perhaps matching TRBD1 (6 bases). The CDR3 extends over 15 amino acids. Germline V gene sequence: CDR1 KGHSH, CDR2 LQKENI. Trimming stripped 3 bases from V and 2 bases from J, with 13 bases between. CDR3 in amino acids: CASSPQAGVNTEAFF. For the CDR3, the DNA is TGTGCCAGCTCACCCCAGGCAGGGGTCAACACTGAAGCTTTCTTT.

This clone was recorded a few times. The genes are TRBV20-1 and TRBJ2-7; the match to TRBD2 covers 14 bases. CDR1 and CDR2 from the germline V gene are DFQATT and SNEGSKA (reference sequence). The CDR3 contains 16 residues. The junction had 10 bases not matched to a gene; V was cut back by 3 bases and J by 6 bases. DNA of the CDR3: TGCAGTGCTAGTGGGACTAGCGGGGGTCTCCCCCGCGAGCAGTACTTC. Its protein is CSASGTSGGLPREQYF.

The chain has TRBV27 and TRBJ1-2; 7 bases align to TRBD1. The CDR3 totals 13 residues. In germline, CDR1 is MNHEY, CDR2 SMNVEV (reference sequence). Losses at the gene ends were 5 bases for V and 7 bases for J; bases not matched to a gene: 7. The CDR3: CASSEQGRAGYTF. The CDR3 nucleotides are TGTGCCAGCAGTGAACAGGGGCGTGCTGGCTACACCTTC.

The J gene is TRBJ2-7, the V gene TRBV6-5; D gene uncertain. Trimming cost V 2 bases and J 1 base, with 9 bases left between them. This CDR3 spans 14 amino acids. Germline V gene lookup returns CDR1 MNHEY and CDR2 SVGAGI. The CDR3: CASSYERYSYEQYF. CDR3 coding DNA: TGTGCCAGCAGTTACGAGCGTTATTCCTACGAGCAGTACTTC.

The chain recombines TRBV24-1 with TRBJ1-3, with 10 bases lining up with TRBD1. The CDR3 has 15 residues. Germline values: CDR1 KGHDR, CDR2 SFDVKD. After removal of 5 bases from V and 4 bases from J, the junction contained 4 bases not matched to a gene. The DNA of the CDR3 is TGTGCCACCAGTGTTAGGACAGGGGGAGGAAACACCATATATTTT. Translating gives CATSVRTGGGNTIYF.

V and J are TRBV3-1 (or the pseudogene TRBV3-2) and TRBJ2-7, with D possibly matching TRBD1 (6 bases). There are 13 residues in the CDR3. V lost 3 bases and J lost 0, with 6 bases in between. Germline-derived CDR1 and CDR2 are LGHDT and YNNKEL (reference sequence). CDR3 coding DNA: TGTGCCAGCAGCCAGGGGGCCTCCTACGAGCAGTACTTC. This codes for CASSQGASYEQYF.

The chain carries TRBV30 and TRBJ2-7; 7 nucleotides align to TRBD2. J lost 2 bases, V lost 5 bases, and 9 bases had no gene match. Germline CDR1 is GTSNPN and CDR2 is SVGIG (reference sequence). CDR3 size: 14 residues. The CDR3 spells CAWAPRGDTYEQYF. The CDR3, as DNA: TGTGCCTGGGCACCTCGGGGGGATACCTACGAGCAGTACTTC.